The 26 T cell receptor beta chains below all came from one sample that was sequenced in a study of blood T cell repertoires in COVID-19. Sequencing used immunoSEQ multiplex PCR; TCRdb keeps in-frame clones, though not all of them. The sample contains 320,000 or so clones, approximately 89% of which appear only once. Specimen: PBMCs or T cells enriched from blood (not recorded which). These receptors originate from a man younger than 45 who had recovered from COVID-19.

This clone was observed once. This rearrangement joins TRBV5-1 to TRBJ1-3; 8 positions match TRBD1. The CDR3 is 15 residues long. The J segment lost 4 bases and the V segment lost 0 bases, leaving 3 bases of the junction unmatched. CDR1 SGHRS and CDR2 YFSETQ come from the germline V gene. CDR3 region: CASSLGDRFGNTIYF. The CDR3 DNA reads TGCGCCAGCAGCTTGGGGGACAGGTTCGGAAACACCATATATTTT.

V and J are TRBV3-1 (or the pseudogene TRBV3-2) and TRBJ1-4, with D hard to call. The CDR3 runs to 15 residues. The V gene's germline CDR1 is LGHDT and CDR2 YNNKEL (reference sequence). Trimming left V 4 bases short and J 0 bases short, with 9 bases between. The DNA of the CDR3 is TGTGCCAGCAGCCTCACAGCTGCAACTAATGAAAAACTGTTTTTT. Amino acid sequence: CASSLTAATNEKLFF.

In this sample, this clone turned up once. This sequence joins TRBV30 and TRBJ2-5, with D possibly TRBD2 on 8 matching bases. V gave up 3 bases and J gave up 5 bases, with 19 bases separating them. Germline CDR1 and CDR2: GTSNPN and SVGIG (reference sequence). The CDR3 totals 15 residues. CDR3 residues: CAWRYSGGRGETQYF. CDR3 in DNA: TGTGCCTGGAGGTACAGCGGGGGCAGGGGGGAGACCCAGTACTTC.

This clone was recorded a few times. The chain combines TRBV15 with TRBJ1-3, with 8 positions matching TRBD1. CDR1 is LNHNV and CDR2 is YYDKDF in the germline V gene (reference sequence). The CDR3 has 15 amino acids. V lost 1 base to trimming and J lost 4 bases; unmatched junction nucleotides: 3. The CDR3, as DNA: TGTGCCACCAGCAGAGGCAGGGGGCAAGGAAACACCATATATTTT. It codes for CATSRGRGQGNTIYF. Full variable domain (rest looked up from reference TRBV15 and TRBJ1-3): DAMVIQNPRYQVTQFGKPVTLSCSQTLNHNVMYWYQQKSSQAPKLLFHYYDKDFNNEADTPDNFQSRRPNTSFCFLDIRSPGLGDTAMYLCATSRGRGQGNTIYFGEGSWLTVV.

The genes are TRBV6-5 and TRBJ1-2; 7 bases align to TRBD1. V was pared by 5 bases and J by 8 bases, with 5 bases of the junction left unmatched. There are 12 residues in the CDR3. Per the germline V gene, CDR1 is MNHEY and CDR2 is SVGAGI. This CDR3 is CASSRQGSGYTF. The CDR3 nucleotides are TGTGCCAGCAGTCGACAGGGAAGCGGCTACACCTTC.

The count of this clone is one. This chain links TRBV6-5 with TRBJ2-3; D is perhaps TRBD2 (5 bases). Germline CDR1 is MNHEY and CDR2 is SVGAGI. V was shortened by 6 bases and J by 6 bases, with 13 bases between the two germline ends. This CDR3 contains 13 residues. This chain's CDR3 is CASRAGGSDTQYF. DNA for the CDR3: TGTGCCAGCAGGGCCGGCGGGTCGGATACGCAGTATTTT.

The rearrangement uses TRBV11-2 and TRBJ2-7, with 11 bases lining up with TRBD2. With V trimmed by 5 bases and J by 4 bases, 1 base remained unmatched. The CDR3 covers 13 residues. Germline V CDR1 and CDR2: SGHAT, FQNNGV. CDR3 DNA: TGTGCCAGCAGCCGGACTAGCGGGTACGAGCAGTACTTC. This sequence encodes CASSRTSGYEQYF. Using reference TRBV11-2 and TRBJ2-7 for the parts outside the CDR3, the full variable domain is EAGVAQSPRYKIIEKRQSVAFWCNPISGHATLYWYQQILGQGPKLLIQFQNNGVVDDSQLPKDRFSAERLKGVDSTLKIQPAKLEDSAVYLCASSRTSGYEQYFGPGTRLTVT.

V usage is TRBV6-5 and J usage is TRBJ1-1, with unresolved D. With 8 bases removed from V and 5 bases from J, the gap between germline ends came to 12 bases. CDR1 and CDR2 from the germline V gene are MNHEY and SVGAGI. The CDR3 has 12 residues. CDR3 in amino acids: CASEVRRTEAFF. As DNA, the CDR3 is TGTGCCAGCGAGGTCCGCCGAACTGAAGCTTTCTTT.

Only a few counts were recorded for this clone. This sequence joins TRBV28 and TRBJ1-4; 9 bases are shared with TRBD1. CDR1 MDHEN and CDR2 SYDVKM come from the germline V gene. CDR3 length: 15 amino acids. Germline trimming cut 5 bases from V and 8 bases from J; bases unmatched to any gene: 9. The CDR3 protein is CASSPATGGGEKLFF. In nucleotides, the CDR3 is TGTGCCAGCAGTCCTGCTACAGGGGGCGGCGAAAAACTGTTTTTT.

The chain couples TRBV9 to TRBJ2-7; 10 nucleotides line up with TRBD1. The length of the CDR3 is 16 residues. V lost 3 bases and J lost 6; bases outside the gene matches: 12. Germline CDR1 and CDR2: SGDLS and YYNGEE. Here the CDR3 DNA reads TGTGCCAGCAGCGACCGGGACAGGGGAACCGCGACCGAGCAGTACTTC. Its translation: CASSDRDRGTATEQYF.

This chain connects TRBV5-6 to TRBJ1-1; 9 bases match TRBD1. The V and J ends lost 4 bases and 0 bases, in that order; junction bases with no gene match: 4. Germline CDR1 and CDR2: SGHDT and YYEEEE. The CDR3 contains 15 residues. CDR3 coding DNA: TGTGCCAGCAGCACAGGACAGGGGATGAACACTGAAGCTTTCTTT. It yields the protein CASSTGQGMNTEAFF.

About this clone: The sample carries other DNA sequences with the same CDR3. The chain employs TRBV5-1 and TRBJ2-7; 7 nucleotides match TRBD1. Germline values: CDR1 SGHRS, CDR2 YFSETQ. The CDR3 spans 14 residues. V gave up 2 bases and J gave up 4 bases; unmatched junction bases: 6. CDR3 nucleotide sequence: TGCGCCAGCAGCTTCCGACAGGGACCATACGAGCAGTACTTC. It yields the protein CASSFRQGPYEQYF.

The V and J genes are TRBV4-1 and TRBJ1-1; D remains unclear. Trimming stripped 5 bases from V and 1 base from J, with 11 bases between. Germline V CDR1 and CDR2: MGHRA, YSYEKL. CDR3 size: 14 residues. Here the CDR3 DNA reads TGCGCCAGCAGCTCGCGTGCCGGGAACACTGAAGCTTTCTTT. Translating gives CASSSRAGNTEAFF.

CDR3 in DNA: TGTGCCAGCAGCCAAAGTGGGGGCGGGGGCCAAGAGACCCAGTACTTC. It specifies CASSQSGGGGQETQYF. The V gene is TRBV4-2, the J gene TRBJ2-5; D might be TRBD2 (7 bases). V gave up 2 bases and J gave up 1 base, with 14 bases separating them. This CDR3 spans 16 amino acids. Germline V gene sequence: CDR1 LGHNA, CDR2 YNFKEQ.

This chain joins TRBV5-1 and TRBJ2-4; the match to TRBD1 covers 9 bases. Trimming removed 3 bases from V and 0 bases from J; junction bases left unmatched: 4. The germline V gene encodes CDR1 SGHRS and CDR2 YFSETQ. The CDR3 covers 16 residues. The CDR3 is CASSYTDRGAKNIQYF. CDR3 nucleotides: TGCGCCAGCAGCTACACGGACAGGGGAGCCAAAAACATTCAGTACTTC.

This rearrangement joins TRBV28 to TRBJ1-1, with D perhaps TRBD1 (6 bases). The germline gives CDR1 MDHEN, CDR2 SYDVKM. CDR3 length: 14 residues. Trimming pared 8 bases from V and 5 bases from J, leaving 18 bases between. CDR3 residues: CASCPGGRITEAFF. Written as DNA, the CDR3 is TGTGCCAGCTGCCCGGGGGGGCGAATTACTGAAGCTTTCTTT.

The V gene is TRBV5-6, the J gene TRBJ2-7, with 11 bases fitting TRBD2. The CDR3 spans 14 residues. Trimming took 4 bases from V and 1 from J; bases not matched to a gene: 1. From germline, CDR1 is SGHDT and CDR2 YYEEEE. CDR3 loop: CASSASGGSYEQYF. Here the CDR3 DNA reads TGTGCCAGCAGCGCTAGCGGGGGGTCCTACGAGCAGTACTTC.

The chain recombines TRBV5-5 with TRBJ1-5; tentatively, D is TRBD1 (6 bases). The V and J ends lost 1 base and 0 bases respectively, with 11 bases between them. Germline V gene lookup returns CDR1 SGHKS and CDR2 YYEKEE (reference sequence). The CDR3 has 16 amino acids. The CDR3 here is CASSLTGRYSNQPQHF. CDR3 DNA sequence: TGTGCCAGCAGCTTGACAGGGAGATATAGCAATCAGCCCCAGCATTTT.

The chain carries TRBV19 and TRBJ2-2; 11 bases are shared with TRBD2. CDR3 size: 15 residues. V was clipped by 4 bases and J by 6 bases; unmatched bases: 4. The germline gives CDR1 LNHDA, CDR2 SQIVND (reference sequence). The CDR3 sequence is CASSTGLAGSGELFF. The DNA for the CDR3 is TGTGCCAGTAGTACTGGACTAGCGGGTTCCGGGGAGCTGTTTTTT.

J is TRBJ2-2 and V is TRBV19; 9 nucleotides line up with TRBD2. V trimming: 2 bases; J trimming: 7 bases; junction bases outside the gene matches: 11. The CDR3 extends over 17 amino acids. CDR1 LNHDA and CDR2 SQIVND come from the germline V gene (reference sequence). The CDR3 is CASSILGPLRGGGELFF. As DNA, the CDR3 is TGTGCCAGTAGTATATTAGGCCCCCTGCGGGGGGGCGGGGAGCTGTTTTTT.

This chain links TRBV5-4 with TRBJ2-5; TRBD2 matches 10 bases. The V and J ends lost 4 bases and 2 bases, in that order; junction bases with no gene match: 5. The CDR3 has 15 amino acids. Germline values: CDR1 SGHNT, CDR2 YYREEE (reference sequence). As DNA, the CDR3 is TGTGCCAGCAGCCATGGACTAGCGGAACAAGAGACCCAGTACTTC. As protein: CASSHGLAEQETQYF.

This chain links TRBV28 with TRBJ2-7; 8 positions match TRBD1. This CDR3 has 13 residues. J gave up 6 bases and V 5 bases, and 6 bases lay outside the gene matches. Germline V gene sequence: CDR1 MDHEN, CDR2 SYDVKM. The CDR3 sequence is CASSLGQVGEQYF. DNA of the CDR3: TGTGCCAGCAGTCTGGGACAGGTCGGCGAGCAGTACTTC. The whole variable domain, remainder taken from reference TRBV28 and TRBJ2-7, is DVKVTQSSRYLVKRTGEKVFLECVQDMDHENMFWYRQDPGLGLRLIYFSYDVKMKEKGDIPEGYSVSREKKERFSLILESASTNQTSMYLCASSLGQVGEQYFGPGTRLTVT.

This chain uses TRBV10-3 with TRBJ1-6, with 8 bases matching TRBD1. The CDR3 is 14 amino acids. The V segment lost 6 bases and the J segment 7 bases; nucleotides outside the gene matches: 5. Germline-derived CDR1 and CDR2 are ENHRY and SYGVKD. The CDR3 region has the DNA TGTGCCATCAGCGGACAGGGATTCAATTCACCCCTCCACTTT. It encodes CAISGQGFNSPLHF.

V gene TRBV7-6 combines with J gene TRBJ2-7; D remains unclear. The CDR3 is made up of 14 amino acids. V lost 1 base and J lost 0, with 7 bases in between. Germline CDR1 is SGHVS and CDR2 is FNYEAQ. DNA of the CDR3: TGTGCCAGCAGCTTAGGCGTTAGCTCCTACGAGCAGTACTTC. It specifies CASSLGVSSYEQYF.

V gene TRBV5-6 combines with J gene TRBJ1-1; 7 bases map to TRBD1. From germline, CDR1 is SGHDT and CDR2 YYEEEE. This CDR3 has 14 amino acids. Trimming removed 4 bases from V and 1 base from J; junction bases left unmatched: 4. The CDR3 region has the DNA TGTGCCAGCAGCCATGGACAGGAGAACACTGAAGCTTTCTTT. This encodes CASSHGQENTEAFF. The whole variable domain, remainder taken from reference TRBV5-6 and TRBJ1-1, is DAGVTQSPTHLIKTRGQQVTLRCSPKSGHDTVSWYQQALGQGPQFIFQYYEEEERQRGNFPDRFSGHQFPNYSSELNVNALLLGDSALYLCASSHGQENTEAFFGQGTRLTVV.

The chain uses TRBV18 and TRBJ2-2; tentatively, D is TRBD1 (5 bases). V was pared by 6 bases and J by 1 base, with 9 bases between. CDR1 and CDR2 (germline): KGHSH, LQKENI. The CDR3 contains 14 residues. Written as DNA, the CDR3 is TGTGCCAGCTCTAAAGACAGGAACACCGGGGAGCTGTTTTTT. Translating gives CASSKDRNTGELFF.